This T cell receptor beta chain was recorded in a study of neurological immune-mediated disorders. Per the germline V gene, CDR1 is LGHDT and CDR2 is YNNKEL (reference sequence). The CDR3 is 12 residues long. V was clipped by 3 bases and J by 4 bases, with 6 bases between them. This clonotype was recorded many times. TCRdb recomputed calls from the 5' RACE reads with MiXCR, one row per CDR3 protein. In the table there are 40,000 or so distinct CDR3 sequences, approximately 5.1% of which are singletons. The V call is TRBV3-1, the J call TRBJ1-1, with D unclear. Sequenced material: CD4+ T cells from blood. The TCR comes from a man aged 18-30 years in good health. The CDR3 nucleotides read TGTGCCAGCAGCCACCTGGGCACTGAAGCTTTCTTT. Its protein product is CASSHLGTEAFF.